This is a list of T cell receptor beta chains from one sample in a study of CD8 T cells in Susac syndrome. TCRdb recomputed calls from the immunoSEQ multiplex PCR reads with MiXCR, one row per CDR3 protein. The data show about 180,000 distinct CDR3 sequences, 95% to 97% seen once. The material sequenced was CD4+ T cells from PBMCs. These receptors all stem from a human donor with Susac syndrome. Both conserved end residues are trimmed from each CDR3.

v_gene: TRBV7-3; CDR3aa: ASSLHGGSTDTQY
v_gene: TRBV20-1; CDR3aa: SAERDNYGYT
v_gene: TRBV20-1; CDR3aa: SARLAGESTDTQY
v_gene: TRBV4-3; CDR3aa: ASSQVPTGNGYT
v_gene: TRBV30; CDR3aa: ALTGDRAYEQY
v_gene: TRBV9; CDR3aa: ASSVAAANEQF
v_gene: TRBV2; CDR3aa: ASMPLSGANVLT
v_gene: TRBV20-1; CDR3aa: SARYFNQPQH
v_gene: TRBV20-1; CDR3aa: SARERWGTDTQY
v_gene: TRBV29-1; CDR3aa: SVKRSNTGELF
v_gene: TRBV10-3; CDR3aa: AISGGPGNTIY
v_gene: TRBV6-5; CDR3aa: ASSMTGSPGELF
v_gene: TRBV30; CDR3aa: AWSVQSLNQPQH
v_gene: TRBV12-3/TRBV12-4; CDR3aa: ASSPTDGTESSYEQY
v_gene: TRBV20-1; CDR3aa: SASADRAESETQY
v_gene: TRBV20-1; CDR3aa: SARAPDRSNGQPQH
v_gene: TRBV6-6; CDR3aa: ASTQAEPEAQY
v_gene: TRBV5-1; CDR3aa: ASSPTPSWRIPNEQF
v_gene: TRBV12-3/TRBV12-4; CDR3aa: ASSPTGRRNSPLH
v_gene: TRBV7-9; CDR3aa: ASSLAGTRNIQY
v_gene: TRBV5-6; CDR3aa: ASSLRATGELF
v_gene: TRBV29-1; CDR3aa: SAKLAGDTDTQY
v_gene: TRBV27; CDR3aa: ASSQGALNNEQF
v_gene: TRBV7-9; CDR3aa: ASSLGLEGYGYT
v_gene: TRBV4-3; CDR3aa: ASSQDLGGATDTQY
v_gene: TRBV20-1; CDR3aa: SARGTGQPQH
v_gene: TRBV9; CDR3aa: ASSEGTSGSYEQF
v_gene: TRBV29-1; CDR3aa: SAGLAGTVDEQF
v_gene: TRBV5-1; CDR3aa: ASSFFPQETQY
v_gene: TRBV23-1; CDR3aa: ASSRGKSREEPYEQY
v_gene: TRBV5-1; CDR3aa: ASSLGRVGYNEQF
v_gene: TRBV5-1; CDR3aa: ASSPRLSGDHTDTQY